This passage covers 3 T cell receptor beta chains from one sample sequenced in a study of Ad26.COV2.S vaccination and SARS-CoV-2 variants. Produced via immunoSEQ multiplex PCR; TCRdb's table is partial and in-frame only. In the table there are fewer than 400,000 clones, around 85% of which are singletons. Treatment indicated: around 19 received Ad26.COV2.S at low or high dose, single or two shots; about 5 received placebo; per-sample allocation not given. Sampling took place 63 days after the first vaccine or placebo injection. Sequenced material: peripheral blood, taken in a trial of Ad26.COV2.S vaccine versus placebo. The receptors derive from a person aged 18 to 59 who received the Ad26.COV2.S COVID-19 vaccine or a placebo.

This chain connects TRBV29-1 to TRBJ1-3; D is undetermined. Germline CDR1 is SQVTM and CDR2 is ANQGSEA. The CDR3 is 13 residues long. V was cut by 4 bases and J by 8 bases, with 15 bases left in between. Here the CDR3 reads CSVVIGQLDTIYF. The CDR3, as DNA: TGCAGCGTTGTTATCGGCCAGCTCGACACCATATATTTT. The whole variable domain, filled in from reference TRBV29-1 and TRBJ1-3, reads SAVISQKPSRDICQRGTSLTIQCQVDSQVTMMFWYRQQPGQSLTLIATANQGSEATYESGFVIDKFPISRPNLTFSTLTVSNMSPEDSSIYLCSVVIGQLDTIYFGEGSWLTVV.

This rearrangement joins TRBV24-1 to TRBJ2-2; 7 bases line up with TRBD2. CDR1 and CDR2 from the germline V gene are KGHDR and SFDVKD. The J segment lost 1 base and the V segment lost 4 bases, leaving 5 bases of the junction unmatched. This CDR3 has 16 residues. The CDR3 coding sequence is TGTGCCACCAGTGACTCTGGGGGGGAGAACACCGGGGAGCTGTTTTTT. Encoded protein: CATSDSGGENTGELFF.

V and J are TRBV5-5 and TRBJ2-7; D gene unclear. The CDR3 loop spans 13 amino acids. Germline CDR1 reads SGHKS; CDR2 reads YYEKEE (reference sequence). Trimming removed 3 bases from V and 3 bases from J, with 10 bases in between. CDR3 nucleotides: TGTGCCAGCAGCTCGGGTGTGGGCTACGAGCAGTACTTC. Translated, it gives CASSSGVGYEQYF. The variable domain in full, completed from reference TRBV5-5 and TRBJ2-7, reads DAGVTQSPTHLIKTRGQQVTLRCSPISGHKSVSWYQQVLGQGPQFIFQYYEKEERGRGNFPDRFSARQFPNYSSELNVNALLLGDSALYLCASSSGVGYEQYFGPGTRLTVT.